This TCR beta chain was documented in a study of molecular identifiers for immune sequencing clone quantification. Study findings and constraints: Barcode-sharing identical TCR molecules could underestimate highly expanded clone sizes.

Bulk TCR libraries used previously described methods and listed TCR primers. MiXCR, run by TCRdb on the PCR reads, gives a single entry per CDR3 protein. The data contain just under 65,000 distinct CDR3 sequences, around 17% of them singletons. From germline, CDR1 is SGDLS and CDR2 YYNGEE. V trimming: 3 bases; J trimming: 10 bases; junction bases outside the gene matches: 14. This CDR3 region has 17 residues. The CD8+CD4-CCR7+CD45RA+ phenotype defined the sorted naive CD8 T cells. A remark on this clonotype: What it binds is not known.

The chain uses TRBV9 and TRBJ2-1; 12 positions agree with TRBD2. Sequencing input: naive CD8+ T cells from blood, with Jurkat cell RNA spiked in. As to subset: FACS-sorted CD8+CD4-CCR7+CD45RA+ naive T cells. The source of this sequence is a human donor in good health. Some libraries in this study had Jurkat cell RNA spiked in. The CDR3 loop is CASSDPRTSGIAGEQFF. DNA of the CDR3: TGTGCCAGCAGCGATCCCCGGACTAGCGGGATCGCTGGAGAGCAGTTCTTC.